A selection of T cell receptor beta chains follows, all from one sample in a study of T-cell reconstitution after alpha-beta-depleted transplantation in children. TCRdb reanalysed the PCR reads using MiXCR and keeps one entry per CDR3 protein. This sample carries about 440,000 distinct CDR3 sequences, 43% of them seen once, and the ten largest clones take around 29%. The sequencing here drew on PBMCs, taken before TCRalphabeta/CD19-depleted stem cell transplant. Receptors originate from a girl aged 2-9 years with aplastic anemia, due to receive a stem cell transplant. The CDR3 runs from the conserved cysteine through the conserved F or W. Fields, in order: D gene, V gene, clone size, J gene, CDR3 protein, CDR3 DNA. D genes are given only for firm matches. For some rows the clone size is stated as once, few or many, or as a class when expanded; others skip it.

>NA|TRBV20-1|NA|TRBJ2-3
CSARGSPTDTQYF
TGCAGTGCTAGGGGCAGCCCCACAGATACGCAGTATTTT
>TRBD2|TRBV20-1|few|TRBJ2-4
CRPGTSGRAKNIQYF
TGCAGGCCCGGGACTAGCGGGAGAGCCAAAAACATTCAGTACTTC
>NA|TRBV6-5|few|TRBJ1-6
CASSYSVALKSPLHF
TGTGCCAGCAGTTACTCAGTGGCCCTGAAATCACCCCTCCACTTT
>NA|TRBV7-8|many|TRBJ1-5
CASSLGGRDVQPQHF
TGTGCCAGCAGCTTGGGGGGGCGAGACGTTCAGCCCCAGCATTTT
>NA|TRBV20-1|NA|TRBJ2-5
CSARDPGAETQYF
TGCAGTGCTAGAGATCCAGGGGCCGAGACCCAGTACTTC
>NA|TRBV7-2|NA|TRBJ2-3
CASSTRGLRTDTQYF
TGTGCCAGCAGCACCCGGGGCCTCCGCACAGATACGCAGTATTTT
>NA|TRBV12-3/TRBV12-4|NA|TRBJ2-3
CASSFGFGGADTQYF
TGTGCCAGCAGTTTCGGCTTCGGGGGCGCAGATACGCAGTATTTT
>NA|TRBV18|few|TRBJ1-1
CASYLGQGRGNTEAFF
TGTGCCAGTTATCTTGGCCAGGGACGGGGGAACACTGAAGCTTTCTTT
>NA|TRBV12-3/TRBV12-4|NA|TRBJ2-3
CASSPPPSVYTQYF
TGTGCCAGCAGCCCCCCCCCTAGTGTATATACGCAGTATTTT
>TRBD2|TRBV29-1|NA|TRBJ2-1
CSVGAGTSGYNEQFF
TGCAGCGTTGGGGCCGGGACTAGCGGCTACAATGAGCAGTTCTTC